This TCR beta chain is from a study of chemoradiotherapy in HPV16-positive cancers. The CDR3 sequence is 15 residues long. Trimming took 0 bases from V and 8 from J, leaving 13 bases between them. Germline loops: CDR1 SGHDN, CDR2 FVKESK. Comments on this clone: The antigen is not known.

Some clones are missing from TCRdb's copy, which holds only in-frame ones; the method was immunoSEQ multiplex PCR. The sample consists of around 13,000 clones, roughly 89% of them appearing once. Study observations and caveats: Functional assays defining HPV-specific T cells used only two HPV16-positive patients. In HPV16-positive patients, HPV-responsive T-cell expansion tracked better recurrence-free survival.

This chain joins TRBV14 and TRBJ2-2; D not resolved. The receptor comes from a human donor with HPV-associated anogenital cancer. Sample: blood, taken from a patient who underwent chemoradiotherapy. CDR3 sequence: CASSQDRIRRGELFF. As DNA, the CDR3 is TGTGCCAGCAGCCAAGATCGAATCAGAAGGGGGGAGCTGTTTTTT.